Presented here are 19 T cell receptor beta chains from one specimen sequenced in a study of OX40 agonist ivuxolimab in advanced cancers. Profiling relied on immunoSEQ multiplex PCR, and the TCRdb table lists in-frame clones only, not all of them. The table lists 50,000 to 65,000 clones, roughly nine tenths of them singletons, with 6.5% to 7.5% in the top ten. The sequencing used CD4+ or CD8+ T cells sorted from blood, collected in a trial of the OX40 agonist ivuxolimab. These receptors all stem from an adult with an advanced solid tumor such as melanoma, head and neck, liver or kidney cancer.

This clone was observed a handful of times. The V and J genes are TRBV5-1 and TRBJ1-1; D perhaps matches TRBD1 (5 bases). Trimming removed 4 bases at V and 1 base at J, with 8 bases between. Germline V CDR1 and CDR2: SGHRS, YFSETQ. CDR3 length: 13 residues. CDR3 DNA sequence: TGCGCCAGCAGCGAGGGGCCGAACACTGAAGCTTTCTTT. It codes for CASSEGPNTEAFF.

J is TRBJ2-2 and V is TRBV6-1; tentatively, D is TRBD1 (6 bases). Trimming removed 3 bases at V and 7 bases at J, with 15 bases between. CDR3 size: 15 residues. Germline CDR1 is MNHNS and CDR2 is SASEGT. DNA for the CDR3: TGTGCCAGCAGTGAGGGAAACAGGGCGATCGGGGAGCTGTTTTTT. It yields the protein CASSEGNRAIGELFF.

The V and J genes are TRBV11-3 and TRBJ2-5; D ambiguous. CDR1 is SGHNT and CDR2 is YENEEA in the germline V gene. The CDR3 is 13 amino acids. The V gene lost 4 bases and the J gene lost 2 bases, with 8 bases spanning the gap. DNA of the CDR3: TGTGCCAGCAGCTCCCTCCGACAAGAGACCCAGTACTTC. This gives the protein CASSSLRQETQYF.

A single count supports this clone. DNA of the CDR3: TGTGCCAGCAGTTACTCGTTAGGGATGTATGGCTACACCTTC. Its protein is CASSYSLGMYGYTF. The rearrangement joins TRBV6-5 to TRBJ1-2; D is ambiguous. This CDR3 is built from 14 residues. The germline V and J ends were trimmed by 0 bases and 5 bases, with 10 bases remaining between them. Germline loops: CDR1 MNHEY, CDR2 SVGAGI.

The rearrangement uses TRBV25-1 and TRBJ2-1; weak D call: TRBD2 (6 bases). Germline V lookup: CDR1 MGHDK, CDR2 SYGVNS. This CDR3 is built from 13 residues. V dropped 6 bases and J dropped 5 bases, with 11 bases sitting between them. CDR3 coding DNA: TGTGCCAGCAGCCGGGACTGGAACAATGAGCAGTTCTTC. Translation: CASSRDWNNEQFF.

The chain couples TRBV2 to TRBJ2-7; D may be TRBD1 or TRBD2 (5 bases each). The germline gives CDR1 SNHLY, CDR2 FYNNEI. This CDR3 region has 14 residues. V was trimmed by 1 base and J by 5 bases, leaving 12 bases between them. The CDR3 reads CASSEGGNTNEQYF. The CDR3 coding sequence is TGTGCCAGCAGTGAAGGGGGGAATACGAACGAGCAGTACTTC.

This clone appeared once. V and J are TRBV5-4 and TRBJ1-5, with D possibly TRBD1 on 6 matching bases. The CDR3 contains 15 residues. Germline CDR1 is SGHNT and CDR2 is YYREEE (reference sequence). Trimming took 2 bases from V and 4 from J, leaving 13 bases between them. CDR3 amino acids: CASSFQGNNNQPQHF. DNA for the CDR3: TGTGCCAGCAGCTTTCAGGGGAATAATAATCAGCCCCAGCATTTT. Variable domain in full (rest from reference TRBV5-4 and TRBJ1-5): ETGVTQSPTHLIKTRGQQVTLRCSSQSGHNTVSWYQQALGQGPQFIFQYYREEENGRGNFPPRFSGLQFPNYSSELNVNALELDDSALYLCASSFQGNNNQPQHFGDGTRLSIL.

The CDR3 here is CASSLSESTDTQYF. The CDR3 DNA follows: TGTGCCAGCAGTTTATCGGAGAGCACAGATACGCAGTATTTT. V is TRBV27 and J is TRBJ2-3; D is undetermined. Looked up from germline, CDR1 is MNHEY and CDR2 is SMNVEV (reference sequence). Between the trimmed V and J ends, which lost 0 bases and 0 bases, there was a span of 4 bases. This CDR3 is built from 14 residues.

V is TRBV30 and J is TRBJ2-5; D is possibly TRBD1 or TRBD2 (5 bases each). Germline CDR1 reads GTSNPN; CDR2 reads SVGIG (reference sequence). Trimming stripped 0 bases from V and 5 bases from J, with 25 bases between. This CDR3 contains 18 residues. The CDR3 spells CAWSVLRGIARPTETQYF. The DNA of the CDR3 is TGTGCCTGGAGTGTATTGAGGGGAATCGCTCGGCCTACGGAGACCCAGTACTTC. The variable domain in full, with the rest retrieved from reference TRBV30 and TRBJ2-5, is SQTIHQWPATLVQPVGSPLSLECTVEGTSNPNLYWYRQAAGRGLQLLFYSVGIGQISSEVPQNLSASRPQDRQFILSSKKLLLSDSGFYLCAWSVLRGIARPTETQYFGPGTRLLVL.

This rearrangement joins TRBV5-6 to TRBJ1-1; 7 positions match TRBD1. Germline values: CDR1 SGHDT, CDR2 YYEEEE. The CDR3 sequence is 15 residues long. Trimming removed 0 bases from V and 3 bases from J; junction bases left unmatched: 5. The CDR3 sequence: CASSLAGTAYTEAFF. The CDR3 nucleotides read TGTGCCAGCAGCTTGGCCGGGACAGCCTACACTGAAGCTTTCTTT.

V is TRBV5-1 and J is TRBJ1-6; D remains unclear. Germline lookup yields CDR1 SGHRS and CDR2 YFSETQ. The V end was cut by 0 bases, the J end by 10 bases, with 14 bases between. The CDR3 spans 15 residues. The CDR3 region is CASSLGSSFESPLHF. DNA for the CDR3: TGCGCCAGCAGCTTGGGGTCCTCGTTTGAATCACCCCTCCACTTT.

The rearrangement joins TRBV19 to TRBJ2-3; 15 bases line up with TRBD2. Germline CDR1 is LNHDA and CDR2 is SQIVND (reference sequence). J gave up 11 bases and V 1 base, and 7 bases lay outside the gene matches. This CDR3 is built from 16 residues. The chain's CDR3 is CASSIGTGLAGGEQYF. In nucleotides, the CDR3 is TGTGCCAGTAGTATAGGCACGGGACTAGCGGGGGGAGAGCAGTATTTT.

The chain has TRBV5-1 and TRBJ1-2, with D tentatively TRBD1 (5 bases). CDR3 size: 16 residues. Germline lookup yields CDR1 SGHRS and CDR2 YFSETQ. The germline V and J ends were trimmed by 4 bases and 5 bases, with 21 bases remaining between them. In DNA form, the CDR3 reads TGCGCCAGCAGCCCCATTAAGGGGCCTCTCGGATATGGCTACACCTTC. Translation: CASSPIKGPLGYGYTF.

The gene calls are TRBV5-3 and TRBJ1-2, with unresolved D. TRBV5-3 is placed among ORFs of uncertain function. Trimming pared 4 bases from V and 2 bases from J, leaving 9 bases between. This CDR3 has 13 amino acids. The CDR3 nucleotides are TGTGCCAGAAGCCGTCAAGAAAACTATGGCTACACCTTC. It encodes CARSRQENYGYTF.

The J gene is TRBJ1-6, the V gene TRBV5-1; D unclear. Germline V lookup: CDR1 SGHRS, CDR2 YFSETQ. V lost 1 base to trimming and J lost 9 bases, with 17 bases between them. This CDR3 spans 16 amino acids. The CDR3 sequence is CASSLSGGVLISPLHF. DNA for the CDR3: TGCGCCAGCAGCTTGTCGGGTGGCGTTTTGATTTCACCCCTCCACTTT. Variable domain in full (rest from reference TRBV5-1 and TRBJ1-6): KAGVTQTPRYLIKTRGQQVTLSCSPISGHRSVSWYQQTPGQGLQFLFEYFSETQRNKGNFPGRFSGRQFSNSRSEMNVSTLELGDSALYLCASSLSGGVLISPLHFGNGTRLTVT.

The chain joins TRBV14 to TRBJ2-5; 8 bases match TRBD2. The germline V gene encodes CDR1 SGHDN and CDR2 FVKESK. The V segment lost 4 bases and the J segment 0 bases; nucleotides outside the gene matches: 10. This CDR3 is 17 amino acids long. The CDR3 DNA reads TGTGCCAGCAGCCCCGAGCCGAAGCGGGGGTACCAAGAGACCCAGTACTTC. It translates to CASSPEPKRGYQETQYF.

The chain recombines TRBV30 with TRBJ2-1; D gene uncertain. CDR1 GTSNPN and CDR2 SVGIG come from the germline V gene (reference sequence). V dropped 0 bases and J dropped 7 bases, with 10 bases sitting between them. The CDR3 extends over 13 amino acids. CDR3 residues: CAWSVIHGNEQFF. Written as DNA, the CDR3 is TGTGCCTGGAGTGTAATTCACGGAAATGAGCAGTTCTTC. Full variable domain (remainder filled in from reference TRBV30 and TRBJ2-1): SQTIHQWPATLVQPVGSPLSLECTVEGTSNPNLYWYRQAAGRGLQLLFYSVGIGQISSEVPQNLSASRPQDRQFILSSKKLLLSDSGFYLCAWSVIHGNEQFFGPGTRLTVL.

The genes are TRBV10-3 and TRBJ2-7; the D is unclear. Germline CDR1 is ENHRY and CDR2 is SYGVKD. This CDR3 region has 11 residues. The germline V and J ends were trimmed by 3 bases and 7 bases, with 7 bases remaining between them. For the CDR3, the DNA is TGTGCCATCAGTGAACAGACAGAGCAGTACTTC. Translating gives CAISEQTEQYF.

This rearrangement joins TRBV5-1 to TRBJ2-5; D not resolved. Trimming removed 5 bases at V and 1 base at J, with 15 bases between. Per the germline V gene, CDR1 is SGHRS and CDR2 is YFSETQ. CDR3 length: 15 amino acids. The CDR3 loop is CASSLIPSFQETQYF. As DNA, the CDR3 is TGCGCCAGCAGTCTCATCCCCAGTTTCCAAGAGACCCAGTACTTC.